Below, 10 T cell receptor beta chains from the same sample are listed, as sequenced in a study of shared clonotypes between healthy human individuals. Using immunoSEQ multiplex PCR, the repertoire was profiled, and TCRdb retains in-frame clones only, with some absent. In the table there are some 360,000 clones, 73% of which are singletons. Sequenced material: memory CD4+ T cells sorted from blood. The subset is: CD45RA-negative fraction. These receptors were taken from a man in his thirties or forties in good health.

The chain carries TRBV6-6 and TRBJ2-6, with no clear D. The CDR3 totals 14 residues. From germline, CDR1 is MNHNY and CDR2 SVGAGI (reference sequence). The germline V and J ends were trimmed by 3 bases and 3 bases, with 6 bases remaining between them. This chain's CDR3 is CASSYLGGANVLTF. In DNA form, the CDR3 reads TGTGCCAGCAGTTATTTGGGTGGGGCCAACGTCCTGACTTTC.

The rearrangement uses TRBV29-1 and TRBJ2-3; D uncertain. V shed 5 bases and J shed 6 bases, with 12 bases lying between them. Germline-derived CDR1 and CDR2 are SQVTM and ANQGSEA. CDR3 length equals 12 residues. The CDR3 DNA reads TGCAGCGTTCGAATAGTGCTCGATACGCAGTATTTT. This codes for CSVRIVLDTQYF.

The chain links TRBV21-1 to TRBJ2-7; the table calls TRBD2, which could not be checked here. TRBV21-1 is annotated as a pseudogene. This CDR3 is 15 amino acids long. The CDR3 DNA sequence: TGTGCCAGCAGCCCCGGAGACTACACCCCCTACGAGCAGTACTTC. Protein sequence: CASSPGDYTPYEQYF.

This rearrangement joins TRBV7-8 to TRBJ1-1; 10 bases fit TRBD1. CDR3 length: 15 amino acids. Trimming removed 4 bases from V and 6 bases from J; junction bases left unmatched: 8. The germline gives CDR1 SGHVS, CDR2 FQNEAQ. Written as DNA, the CDR3 is TGTGCCAGCAGCTCGGACAGGGGGGTGAGGGCTGAAGCTTTCTTT. Translation: CASSSDRGVRAEAFF.

The rearrangement joins TRBV29-1 to TRBJ2-7, with D hard to call. CDR3 size: 16 residues. In germline, CDR1 is SQVTM, CDR2 ANQGSEA. The ends were cut back, 5 bases at V and 6 bases at J, with 26 bases in the middle. The CDR3 DNA is TGCAGCGTTAGAGTGGGCGGAGATGCTAAAGTGGCCGAGCAGTACTTC. It is translated as CSVRVGGDAKVAEQYF.

CDR3 nucleotide sequence: TGTGCCAGCAGTGAACGGTCGGCAGGGATAGGCGAGCAGTACTTC. Residues: CASSERSAGIGEQYF. The rearrangement links TRBV6-1 to TRBJ2-7; D may be TRBD1 (5 bases). Germline CDR1 reads MNHNS; CDR2 reads SASEGT. V gave up 2 bases and J gave up 6 bases, with 17 bases separating them. This CDR3 comprises 15 residues.

V usage is TRBV20-1 and J usage is TRBJ2-7; no firm D call. V lost 5 bases, J lost 6 bases, and 11 bases lay in between. Germline V CDR1 and CDR2: DFQATT, SNEGSKA (reference sequence). There are 11 residues in the CDR3. The CDR3 loop is CSALRISEQYF. The CDR3, as DNA: TGCAGTGCTCTTAGGATCAGCGAGCAGTACTTC.

The chain links TRBV6-5 to TRBJ2-2; the match to TRBD1 covers 7 bases. The CDR3 contains 16 residues. Trimming at V came to 4 bases and at J to 4 bases, leaving 9 bases not matched to a gene. CDR1 MNHEY and CDR2 SVGAGI come from the germline V gene. Written as DNA, the CDR3 is TGTGCCAGCAGTTTCACGACAGGGCGGGTCACCGGGGAGCTGTTTTTT. It translates to CASSFTTGRVTGELFF.

This chain uses TRBV28 with TRBJ1-5; D gene uncertain. CDR3 length equals 19 residues. Germline CDR1 reads MDHEN; CDR2 reads SYDVKM. Trimming cost V 1 base and J 5 bases, with 24 bases left between them. In DNA, the CDR3 is TGTGCCAGCAGTTTATCTCCTGGGTTGGGGTCGTCGACGGATCAGCCCCAGCATTTT. Protein product: CASSLSPGLGSSTDQPQHF. The variable domain in full, with the rest retrieved from reference TRBV28 and TRBJ1-5, is DVKVTQSSRYLVKRTGEKVFLECVQDMDHENMFWYRQDPGLGLRLIYFSYDVKMKEKGDIPEGYSVSREKKERFSLILESASTNQTSMYLCASSLSPGLGSSTDQPQHFGDGTRLSIL.

The chain recombines TRBV28 with TRBJ2-7; the D is unclear. Per germline, CDR1 MDHEN and CDR2 SYDVKM. V was clipped by 6 bases and J by 4 bases, with 19 bases between them. This CDR3 is 15 amino acids long. CDR3 bases: TGTGCCAGCAGACTGCGGACGGTCTCCGGTTACGAGCAGTACTTC. Its translation: CASRLRTVSGYEQYF.